This record covers a single T cell receptor beta chain. No antigen is known for it. This record comes from a study of cytomegalovirus exposure and HLA in healthy donors. Study-wide points: Overall, around 160 TCR beta chains were annotated as cytomegalovirus-associated. A previous analysis found most TCR beta V segments productive roughly 90% or roughly 30% of the time.

PCR primers comprised 60 Vbeta and 13 Jbeta primers. The assay was immunoSEQ multiplex PCR, and TCRdb's table has in-frame clones only and misses some. The table includes roughly 180,000 clones, approximately 80% detected once. Sequencing was performed on PBMCs. This clonotype originated in a female donor in good health and CMV-seronegative.

Here the CDR3 reads CASSASSIPYNEQFF. The DNA for the CDR3 is TGTGCCAGCAGCGCTAGTTCAATCCCCTACAATGAGCAGTTCTTC. The chain combines TRBV9 with TRBJ2-1; D is uncertain. The CDR3 runs to 15 residues. CDR1 SGDLS and CDR2 YYNGEE come from the germline V gene. Trimming stripped 3 bases from V and 2 bases from J, with 12 bases between.